The 27 T cell receptor beta chains listed next were all sequenced from one sample in a study of T cells in Graves' hyperthyroidism and ophthalmopathy. Amplification of TCR beta CDR3 regions was performed using RNA transcripts as template. When the TCR CDR3 underwent first-round RT-PCR, the HTBI primer set was used. MiXCR was run by TCRdb on the multiplex PCR reads, yielding one entry per CDR3 protein. The sample records approximately 400,000 distinct CDR3 sequences, around a sixth being singletons. The specimen sequenced was blood. Every receptor here comes from a woman under 30 with Graves' hyperthyroidism.

This clonotype was seen a handful of times. A much larger clone is a single base away; this may be a read error. The rearrangement uses TRBV28 and TRBJ2-5, with 7 bases aligning to TRBD1. In germline, CDR1 is MDHEN, CDR2 SYDVKM. V trimming: 7 bases; J trimming: 4 bases; junction bases outside the gene matches: 12. The CDR3 length is 15 residues. The CDR3 here is CASKGITGVIETQYF. The CDR3 bases are TGTGCCAGCAAGGGGATTACAGGGGTTATAGAGACCCAGTACTTC.

This clonotype was seen a few times. Written as DNA, the CDR3 is TGTGCCTGGAGTGATATGAACGGGAAAAATTCACCCCTCCACTTT. Its protein is CAWSDMNGKNSPLHF. The gene calls are TRBV30 and TRBJ1-6, with D uncertain. The ends were cut back, 1 base at V and 7 bases at J, with 14 bases in the middle. The CDR3 contains 15 residues. Germline loops: CDR1 GTSNPN, CDR2 SVGIG (reference sequence).

This clonotype has at least ten counts. This chain connects TRBV5-1 to TRBJ1-2; D possibly corresponds to TRBD1 (6 bases). Germline V gene data show CDR1 as SGHRS and CDR2 as YFSETQ. V was clipped by 0 bases and J by 4 bases, with 10 bases between them. CDR3 length equals 14 residues. Here the CDR3 reads CASSLAGTLYGYTF. In nucleotides, the CDR3 is TGCGCCAGCAGCTTGGCCGGGACACTCTATGGCTACACCTTC.

This clonotype was counted at least ten times. CDR3: CASTPQGAGNQPQHF. CDR3 coding DNA: TGTGCCAGCACCCCCCAGGGGGCCGGCAATCAGCCCCAGCATTTT. The chain joins TRBV12-3 or TRBV12-4 to TRBJ1-5, with 8 bases matching TRBD1. The V segment lost 7 bases and the J segment 2 bases; nucleotides outside the gene matches: 7. The CDR3 extends over 15 amino acids.

This clonotype came up many times. The chain has TRBV30 and TRBJ1-4; TRBD1 aligns across 9 bases. The CDR3 has 15 amino acids. Germline CDR1 is GTSNPN and CDR2 is SVGIG (reference sequence). V gave up 0 bases and J gave up 4 bases; unmatched junction bases: 3. The CDR3 loop reads CAWSVKGQGNEKLFF. The CDR3 bases are TGTGCCTGGAGTGTAAAGGGACAGGGTAATGAAAAACTGTTTTTT.

The chain employs TRBV4-2 and TRBJ2-5; 9 positions match TRBD1. In germline, CDR1 is LGHNA, CDR2 YNFKEQ. The CDR3 is made up of 14 amino acids. J lost 3 bases, V lost 4 bases, and 3 bases had no gene match. CDR3: CASSRWTGEETQYF. The DNA for the CDR3 is TGTGCCAGCAGCCGATGGACAGGGGAAGAGACCCAGTACTTC.

This clonotype was recorded once. This CDR3 reads CATSSTTGGERQYF. The CDR3 nucleotides read TGTGCCACCAGCAGTACTACCGGGGGAGAGAGGCAGTACTTC. The V gene is TRBV15, the J gene TRBJ2-5, with D possibly TRBD2 on 6 matching bases. CDR3 length: 14 amino acids. The ends were cut back, 3 bases at V and 11 bases at J, with 19 bases in the middle. Looked up from germline, CDR1 is LNHNV and CDR2 is YYDKDF (reference sequence).

In its sample, this clonotype was seen many times. The chain has TRBV12-3 or TRBV12-4 and TRBJ1-4; a weak D match, TRBD1 (5 bases). V lost 6 bases and J lost 8, with 13 bases in between. This CDR3 is 13 amino acids long. The CDR3: CASSTGTGEKLFF. The DNA of the CDR3 is TGTGCCAGCAGCACAGGTACTGGAGAAAAACTGTTTTTT.

In its sample, this clonotype was seen a few times. The V call is TRBV24-1, the J call TRBJ1-5; D is unresolved. Trimming took off 3 bases at V and 11 bases at J, with 13 bases between the two ends. In germline, CDR1 is KGHDR, CDR2 SFDVKD. The CDR3 length is 13 residues. CDR3 amino acids: CATSDREASAQHF. Here the CDR3 DNA reads TGTGCCACCAGTGATAGAGAAGCTTCAGCCCAGCATTTT.

The sample holds many counts of this clonotype. V usage is TRBV28 and J usage is TRBJ1-2; perhaps TRBD1 as D (6 bases). There are 16 residues in the CDR3. V dropped 5 bases and J dropped 0 bases, with 16 bases sitting between them. Germline V CDR1 and CDR2: MDHEN, SYDVKM. The CDR3 here is CASSPLLRDTNYGYTF. The CDR3 nucleotides read TGTGCCAGCAGTCCCCTCCTCCGGGACACTAACTATGGCTACACCTTC.

In its sample, this clonotype was seen many times. The CDR3, as DNA: TGTGCCAGCAGCCCCCGAAGTACAGGGGCCGCTTCACCCCTCCACTTT. The encoded protein is CASSPRSTGAASPLHF. The V and J genes are TRBV3-1 and TRBJ1-6, with 7 bases matching TRBD1. This CDR3 has 16 amino acids. V lost 4 bases and J lost 9; bases outside the gene matches: 12. Germline CDR1 and CDR2: LGHDT and YNNKEL (reference sequence). Based on the CDR3 plus reference TRBV3-1 and TRBJ1-6, the full variable domain is DTAVSQTPKYLVTQMGNDKSIKCEQNLGHDTMYWYKQDSKKFLKIMFSYNNKELIINETVPNRFSPKSPDKAHLNLHINSLELGDSAVYFCASSPRSTGAASPLHFGNGTRLTVT.

This clonotype was counted ten times or more. The rearrangement joins TRBV5-1 to TRBJ2-5, with TRBD2 matching over 7 bases. The V segment lost 6 bases and the J segment 5 bases; nucleotides outside the gene matches: 13. CDR3 size: 15 residues. Per germline, CDR1 SGHRS and CDR2 YFSETQ. CDR3 region: CASTRGRVGKETQYF. Here the CDR3 DNA reads TGCGCCAGCACCCGGGGGAGGGTCGGGAAGGAGACCCAGTACTTC.

The rearrangement links TRBV6-1 to TRBJ2-1; D might be TRBD1 (6 bases). The length of the CDR3 is 13 residues. Trimming cost V 5 bases and J 6 bases, with 11 bases left between them. Germline values: CDR1 MNHNS, CDR2 SASEGT. The CDR3, as DNA: TGTGCCAGCAGTAGACAGGCAACCAATGAGCAGTTCTTC. Protein product: CASSRQATNEQFF.

The table lists this clonotype with a few counts. The genes are TRBV28 and TRBJ2-7; possibly TRBD2 for D (5 bases). Germline assignment: CDR1 MDHEN and CDR2 SYDVKM. V was pared by 2 bases and J by 3 bases, with 11 bases between. This CDR3 comprises 14 residues. The CDR3 sequence: CASSLGLMVYEQYF. CDR3 in DNA: TGTGCCAGCAGTTTAGGACTCATGGTCTACGAGCAGTACTTC.

This chain joins TRBV9 and TRBJ1-5, with D perhaps matching TRBD1 (6 bases). The V gene lost 5 bases and the J gene lost 5 bases, with 14 bases spanning the gap. This CDR3 contains 14 residues. Germline CDR1 is SGDLS and CDR2 is YYNGEE. CDR3 residues: CASSGQTSYQPQHF. Here the CDR3 DNA reads TGTGCCAGCAGTGGACAGACCTCGTATCAGCCCCAGCATTTT.

This clonotype was counted many times. V is TRBV10-1 and J is TRBJ2-1; 14 bases line up with TRBD2. V was pared by 6 bases and J by 2 bases, with 6 bases of the junction left unmatched. The CDR3 covers 17 residues. Germline lookup yields CDR1 WNHNN and CDR2 SYGVQD (reference sequence). CDR3 sequence reads: CASSAGTSGRTYNEQFF. CDR3 DNA: TGCGCCAGCAGCGCGGGGACTAGCGGGAGAACCTACAATGAGCAGTTCTTC.

The chain recombines TRBV29-1 with TRBJ1-2; D gene unclear. The CDR3 runs 15 residues. Trimming shortened V by 4 bases and J by 1 base, and 16 bases separated the two germline ends. Germline values: CDR1 SQVTM, CDR2 ANQGSEA. The CDR3 DNA follows: TGCAGCGTTGGGGGTGGGGAGGGCGGTAACTATGGCTACACCTTC. Amino acid sequence: CSVGGGEGGNYGYTF.

This clonotype was observed many times. The rearrangement joins TRBV27 to TRBJ1-4; TRBD1 agrees at 7 bases. The CDR3 is 14 amino acids. V was pared by 6 bases and J by 8 bases, with 9 bases of the junction left unmatched. Germline V gene lookup returns CDR1 MNHEY and CDR2 SMNVEV (reference sequence). Written as DNA, the CDR3 is TGTGCCAGCAGCCCCGGGACAGTCGGCGAAAAACTGTTTTTT. The encoded protein is CASSPGTVGEKLFF.

This clonotype was observed many times. This sequence joins TRBV20-1 and TRBJ1-2, with unresolved D. The CDR3 has 11 residues. CDR1 and CDR2 from the germline V gene are DFQATT and SNEGSKA (reference sequence). Trimming removed 5 bases at V and 4 bases at J, with 8 bases between. CDR3 sequence reads: CSARWAYGYTF. The CDR3, as DNA: TGCAGTGCTCGCTGGGCCTATGGCTACACCTTC.

The J gene is TRBJ1-4, the V gene TRBV5-8; TRBD1 is a possible D gene (5 bases). V was pared by 3 bases and J by 2 bases, with 11 bases between. CDR3 length equals 15 residues. Germline CDR1 SGHTS, CDR2 YDEGEE. The chain's CDR3 is CASSSSGGTNEKLFF. In nucleotides, the CDR3 is TGTGCCAGCAGCTCCTCGGGGGGGACTAATGAAAAACTGTTTTTT.

This clonotype showed up many times. The chain has TRBV7-6 and TRBJ2-2; D is undetermined. The length of the CDR3 is 15 residues. Trimming took off 5 bases at V and 3 bases at J, with 13 bases between the two ends. Germline V lookup: CDR1 SGHVS, CDR2 FNYEAQ. The CDR3 sequence is CASSPDGRYTGELFF. In DNA form, the CDR3 reads TGTGCCAGCAGCCCCGATGGACGGTACACCGGGGAGCTGTTTTTT.

Only a few counts were recorded for this clonotype. This sequence joins TRBV20-1 and TRBJ2-7; TRBD2 matches at 12 bases. The germline V gene has CDR1 DFQATT and CDR2 SNEGSKA (reference sequence). With V trimmed by 5 bases and J by 7 bases, 15 bases remained unmatched. The CDR3 is 16 amino acids. The CDR3 bases are TGCAGTGCTTCGACTAGCGGGGGCCGCTGGGGGGGGGAGCAGTACTTC. Its translation: CSASTSGGRWGGEQYF.

The rearrangement joins TRBV12-3 or TRBV12-4 to TRBJ1-1; D ambiguous. V dropped 5 bases and J dropped 12 bases, with 19 bases sitting between them. The CDR3 consists of 13 residues. Here the CDR3 reads CASSRPYDQVPFF. The CDR3 DNA sequence: TGTGCCAGCAGTCGCCCTTATGACCAGGTGCCTTTCTTT.

Remarks on this clonotype: One end of the junction fails to match germline, which may point to a read error. The chain is built from TRBV5-1 and TRBJ1-4; 8 bases fit TRBD1. The CDR3 contains 15 residues. Germline-derived CDR1 and CDR2 are SGHRS and YFSETQ. The DNA of the CDR3 is TGCGCCAGCAGCTTGATGTCCAGGGGGCACGAAAAACTATTTTTT. It codes for CASSLMSRGHEKLFF.

There are many counts of this clonotype. This chain links TRBV11-3 with TRBJ1-4; D is perhaps TRBD1 (5 bases). Germline values: CDR1 SGHNT, CDR2 YENEEA. Trimming stripped 5 bases from V and 4 bases from J, with 14 bases between. CDR3 size: 15 residues. CDR3 region: CASSPGTLYNEKLFF. The CDR3 DNA sequence: TGTGCCAGCAGCCCCGGGACCCTCTATAATGAAAAACTGTTTTTT.

This clonotype was found many times. J is TRBJ2-3 and V is TRBV12-3 or TRBV12-4; tentatively, D is TRBD2 (5 bases). This CDR3 comprises 14 residues. V dropped 6 bases and J dropped 0 bases, with 10 bases sitting between them. The CDR3 DNA follows: TGTGCCAGCAGACCAATAGCGAGCACAGATACGCAGTATTTT. As protein: CASRPIASTDTQYF.

In its sample, this clonotype was seen a few times. The chain recombines TRBV20-1 with TRBJ2-7, with D unresolved. The V gene lost 5 bases and the J gene lost 5 bases, with 16 bases spanning the gap. Per the germline V gene, CDR1 is DFQATT and CDR2 is SNEGSKA (reference sequence). This CDR3 comprises 13 residues. The CDR3 is CSASGLLGNEQYF. The CDR3 bases are TGCAGTGCTTCCGGCCTTCTGGGCAACGAGCAGTACTTC.